This T cell receptor (beta chain) was captured by sequencing in a study of cytomegalovirus exposure and HLA in healthy donors (dated by TCRdb to about 2017). Some background on the complete study: According to an earlier analysis of 587 of the donors, 200 million or so T cells yielded 117 million unique TCR beta sequences and 276 Gb of sequence data. Roughly 300 gigabases of sequencing data and tens of millions of unique TCR sequences made up an early release that covered 500 to 650 HLA-typed donors. Among the roughly 370 genotyped donors, approximately 77% belonged to the genetic ancestry cluster associated with self-reported Caucasian donors. The study was designed to test whether signatures of past pathogen exposure could be identified by cataloging public T cell receptors. Using immunosequencing, the study profiled T cell repertoires from roughly 650 subjects and related those repertoires to cytomegalovirus serostatus. A separate validation cohort of roughly 130 different subjects was used in addition to the approximately 700-subject first cohort. To predict cytomegalovirus infection status, the study brought together high-throughput TCR immunosequencing, statistical association of individual TCRs with disease status, and machine learning. A later analysis re-analyzed previously published TCR beta repertoires from 666 donors and added high-resolution HLA genotyping to study TCR occurrence patterns. Rather than drawing on any new phenotypic data, the later analysis identified candidate immune exposures from TCR beta sequences and the way those sequences occurred across donors. An earlier analysis of more than 450 of the donors used high-throughput TCR beta sequencing to judge whether each TCR beta V gene segment behaved as functional or pseudogenic. Alongside the repertoire data, information on donor age, sex, ethnicity and CMV serostatus was compiled. In a later genetic analysis, genome-wide SNP genotypes for about 65% of the 666 donors were used, and that subset was treated as a discovery cohort. Every discovery cohort repertoire had been produced on one sequencing platform. Both class I and class II loci were covered by HLA typing, at four-digit resolution. The number of typed donors differed by locus: roughly 629-640 for A, B, C, DRB1 and DQB1; approximately 530 for DQA1; around 580 for DPA1; and around 450 for DPB1. Several DR-DQ haplotypes were treated as single units for association and clustering because of strong linkage in the cohort. Among around 400 genotyped donors of the cohort, an average of around 250,000 unique TCR beta nucleotide sequences was sequenced per donor, of which about 19% were non-productive. Overall study outcomes, separate from this receptor: Because HLA typing was missing for some donors at each locus, association tests included only the typed subset. Because counts were too low, roughly 16 rarely observed V segments, including chromosome 9 orphons, were excluded from the earlier analysis of a few hundred of the donors. In a later genetic analysis, fewer N-insertions in productive TCRs were reported among donors in an Asian-associated ancestry cluster than the roughly 700-donor mean. A later analysis reported that several top co-occurrence clusters appeared linked to parvovirus B19, influenza, CMV and Epstein-Barr virus. In a later analysis, HLA-associated TCR beta chains showed more clonal expansion and lower generation probabilities than non-associated chains that were equally common. Only TCR beta chains were sequenced in this cohort, and the absence of alpha or paired-chain data limited detectable features. A later analysis found that most CMV-associated TCR beta chains appeared HLA-restricted, with HLA associations seemingly driven largely by CMV exposure. A further reported finding was that TCR beta sequences accurately predicted the HLA-A and HLA-B alleles for most subjects in the first cohort. CMV serostatus was the only immune exposure information available for the cohort. Roughly uniform sequencing depth across donors was assumed in presence/absence analyses, although this assumption may not hold. When HLA alleles, especially DR and DQ, strongly co-occurred, attributing TCR associations to individual alleles was difficult. The classifier was reported to diagnose cytomegalovirus status with high specificity and sensitivity in both the original cohort and the validation cohort. Some IMGT-functional V segments, including TRBV6-2 and TRBV6-3, could not be told apart with the 87-base-pair reads, so those segments were excluded. Linkage disequilibrium might explain the correlated functional status among segregating V segments, but an unknown experimental factor could not be excluded. The sequencing pipeline was judged likely to have produced a cluster of highly shared sequence variants as a technical artifact. At a false discovery rate of 0.05, a later analysis linked some 17,000 TCR beta sequences to specific HLA alleles. A later genetic analysis associated a missense DCLRE1C variant with V-gene and J-gene trimming of TCR beta chains, and an independent cohort replicated the association. While some public TCRs were present in many individuals, most TCR sequences turned up only very rarely across donors. In a later analysis, TCR association rates were found to vary across HLA loci, with the most associated TCRs seen for DRB1 alleles and the fewest for HLA-C alleles. A few of the identified cytomegalovirus-associated TCR beta chains were confirmed in vitro to be specific for cytomegalovirus antigens. The authors suggested that the approach could potentially be generalized to other disease states and immunological phenotypes. In an earlier analysis of approximately 600 of the donors, most TCR beta V segments were observed in productive rearrangements about 87% or about 30% of the time, broadly matching IMGT annotations. A total of fewer than 200 TCR beta chains were listed by the study as associated with cytomegalovirus.

Including cysteine and phenylalanine, the CDR3 has 16 amino acids. Only the CDR3 portion is preserved as DNA: 48 bases, with reading frame beginning at the first base. The junction shows trimming of 5 bases on V and 5 bases on J, and the gene matches do not reach 10 bases of it. CDR1 and CDR2 were assigned from the germline V gene (reference sequence) as SEHNR and FQNEAQ. This clone appeared once. Its antigen is currently not known. Per-nucleotide qualities are absent, and no much larger clonotype sits a single base away. In total, 630 or so healthy bone marrow donors made up the cohort. Cohort members were all nominally healthy when sampled, although unrecorded immune exposures were likely present. The donor tested CMV seronegative and was one of the 352 seronegative cohort members. A peripheral blood sample was collected from each donor, and TCR beta sequencing was performed on peripheral blood mononuclear cells. Genomic DNA was extracted from the blood cell samples with the Qiagen DNeasy Blood Extraction Kit.

Library method: the immunoSEQ multiplex PCR assay. For the multiplex PCR, a mixture combining 60 forward primers for TCR Vbeta segments and 13 reverse primers for TCR Jbeta segments was used. The CDR3 region of rearranged TCR beta genes was amplified from genomic DNA with a multiplex PCR assay. On the Illumina HiSeq System, the amplified TCR beta libraries were sequenced as 87-base-pair reads. On the study's bioinformatics: In a later analysis, roughly 80 million unique TCR beta chains were counted across the 650 to 700 repertoires, and approximately 11 million of these chains were shared by at least two donors. Raw reads were error-corrected and collapsed into unique sequences by a nearest-neighbor algorithm in which closely related sequences were merged to remove PCR and sequencing errors. CDR3 sequences were aligned to IMGT reference sequences to assign V, D and J gene segments. For a sequence to be retained, a match of at least six nucleotides to both a V gene segment and a J gene segment was required. Rearrangements were called productive when the CDR3 lacked stop codons and stayed in frame with V and J; all others were non-productive. CDR3 was defined by IMGT convention, running from the second conserved V-encoded cysteine to the conserved J-encoded phenylalanine. In an earlier analysis of just under 600 of the donors, sequences lacking an unambiguous match to a single V gene segment were excluded. An earlier analysis of approximately 590 of the donors classified V segments as functional when productive rearrangements were above 56.7% and as segregating when the standard deviation between donors was above 5%. A statistical classification framework was built for diagnosing cytomegalovirus status from the catalog of TCR beta chain sequences. In a later analysis, TCR nucleotide sequences were compared against IMGT/GENE-DB human TR gene sequences so that V and J genes could be assigned. Using the TCRdist pipeline, a later analysis assigned CDR3 sequences along with most-parsimonious VDJ recombination scenarios. A later analysis defined each TCR beta chain by its CDR3 amino acid sequence plus V-gene family, and excluded reads lacking a unique V-gene family. In a later analysis, fewer than 650 highly shared, low-generation-probability nucleotide sequences were removed to address suspected cross-contamination and a sequencing artifact. In a later analysis, a clonal expansion index was calculated for each public chain from normalized within-repertoire ranks of inferred template counts. In a later analysis, generation probabilities were computed using a VDJ recombination model fitted to out-of-frame rearrangements, and the results were checked against IGoR. Hypergeometric tests were used in a later analysis to score TCR-TCR, TCR-HLA and TCR-CMV co-occurrence, with a repertoire-size bias correction applied to the TCR pairs. False discovery rates were estimated in a later analysis by permuting HLA or CMV assignments 20 times. In a later analysis, co-occurring TCRs were grouped with DBSCAN, and TCRdist sequence similarity was added when clustering was performed within HLA-allele-positive subsets. Repertoires with fewer than 30,000 or more than 120,000 public chains were left out of co-occurrence clustering, as were five repertoires with anomalous nucleotide sharing. TCRdb obtained this table from immuneACCESS and retained in-frame rearrangements with V and J assigned. These tables miss some clones; where compared with another copy, unresolved V genes account for less than half of the shortfall, and the remainder is unexplained. V, J and clone size derive from that table, while D and trimming were established from the DNA sequence. The sample table records approximately 220,000 clones; about 80% of these occur just once. The top ten constitute 1.5% to 2% of the sample.

Rearrangement joined TRBV7-9 to TRBJ2-2, with TRBD1 identical over 8 junction bases. The sample taken for sequencing was PBMCs. This clonotype was sampled from a male donor in good health and CMV-seronegative. The CDR3 corresponds to CASSQGAQMGTGELFF. The nucleotide sequence is TGTGCCAGCAGCCAGGGGGCGCAGATGGGGACCGGGGAGCTGTTTTTT.